The 15 T cell receptor beta chains reported below all come from one sample, sequenced in a study of T-cell reconstitution after alpha-beta-depleted transplantation in children. A library of TCRbeta sequences, prepared with unique molecular identifiers, was generated. TCRdb reprocessed the PCR reads with MiXCR, giving one entry per CDR3 protein. The sample shows almost 600,000 distinct CDR3 sequences, 25% to 30% of them seen only once. The source was PBMCs, collected before TCRalphabeta/CD19-depleted stem cell transplant. The receptors were gathered from a boy under two years old with Wiskott-Aldrich syndrome, due to receive a stem cell transplant.

The chain uses TRBV5-1 and TRBJ2-4; D gene uncertain. The germline CDR1 and CDR2 sequences are SGHRS and YFSETQ. The CDR3 has 17 residues. The V end lost 2 bases, the J end lost 0 bases, and 15 bases lay between the germline ends. CDR3 coding DNA: TGCGCCAGCAGCTTCGGTTTGGGCGACCAAGCCAAAAACATTCAGTACTTC. Encoded protein: CASSFGLGDQAKNIQYF.

The chain's CDR3 is CASTYRSSGSAYEQYF. DNA of the CDR3: TGTGCCAGCACCTACAGGAGCAGCGGGAGTGCATACGAGCAGTACTTC. V usage is TRBV6-1 and J usage is TRBJ2-7; TRBD2 matches 8 bases. CDR3 size: 16 residues. Per the germline V gene, CDR1 is MNHNS and CDR2 is SASEGT. Trimming removed 7 bases from V and 4 bases from J; junction bases left unmatched: 15.

This clonotype turned up a few times. The chain is built from TRBV5-6 and TRBJ1-1; the D gene is possibly TRBD1 (5 bases). CDR1 SGHDT and CDR2 YYEEEE come from the germline V gene. The V end lost 5 bases, the J end lost 11 bases, and 16 bases lay between the germline ends. The CDR3 runs to 12 residues. The CDR3 nucleotides read TGTGCCAGCAGAACCGGGACTGCCAAGGCTTTCTTT. Translating gives CASRTGTAKAFF.

The genes are TRBV7-6 and TRBJ1-2; tentative D call: TRBD1 (6 bases). Germline CDR1 is SGHVS and CDR2 is FNYEAQ. V shed 2 bases and J shed 0 bases, with 13 bases lying between them. The CDR3 is made up of 16 amino acids. DNA of the CDR3: TGTGCCAGCAGCTTAATCGATGGACAGTCTAACTATGGCTACACCTTC. Translation gives CASSLIDGQSNYGYTF.

In this sample, this clonotype turned up a few times. This sequence joins TRBV5-1 and TRBJ2-1; 10 nucleotides align to TRBD2. CDR3 length equals 14 residues. Per germline, CDR1 SGHRS and CDR2 YFSETQ. V lost 1 base, J lost 10 bases, and 5 bases stayed unmatched. CDR3 residues: CASSLTSGIAEQFF. For the CDR3, the DNA is TGCGCCAGCAGCTTGACTAGCGGGATCGCGGAGCAGTTCTTC.

This clonotype was recorded a few times. J is TRBJ2-4 and V is TRBV5-6; perhaps TRBD2 as D (5 bases). This CDR3 spans 13 amino acids. CDR1 and CDR2 from the germline V gene are SGHDT and YYEEEE. The V gene lost 5 bases and the J gene lost 1 base, with 7 bases spanning the gap. CDR3 protein: CASRDWAKNIQYF. DNA for the CDR3: TGTGCCAGCAGGGACTGGGCCAAAAACATTCAGTACTTC.

This clonotype has just one count. V gene TRBV12-3 or TRBV12-4 combines with J gene TRBJ2-3; 9 nucleotides align to TRBD1. The CDR3 is 15 amino acids. J gave up 3 bases and V 6 bases, and 7 bases lay outside the gene matches. The CDR3 loop reads CASRPGQGMTDTQYF. DNA for the CDR3: TGTGCCAGCAGGCCGGGACAGGGTATGACAGATACGCAGTATTTT.

This clonotype has just a few counts. J is TRBJ1-2 and V is TRBV3-1; D perhaps matches TRBD1 (5 bases). CDR3 length: 14 residues. Germline CDR1 is LGHDT and CDR2 is YNNKEL (reference sequence). V was pared by 4 bases and J by 7 bases, with 16 bases between. CDR3 DNA: TGTGCCAGCAGCCCGGGGGGGTCCCCAATTGGCTACACCTTC. It specifies CASSPGGSPIGYTF.

This clonotype was observed many times. The gene calls are TRBV5-1 and TRBJ2-1; TRBD2 matches at 9 bases. The CDR3 is 14 amino acids. The germline CDR1 and CDR2 sequences are SGHRS and YFSETQ. The V and J ends lost 0 bases and 5 bases, in that order; junction bases with no gene match: 0. For the CDR3, the DNA is TGCGCCAGCAGCTTGGTAGCGGGAGACAATGAGCAGTTCTTC. Amino acids: CASSLVAGDNEQFF.

The CDR3 DNA reads as TGTGCCAGCAGCGGTACAGGGTTGGGCACCGGGGAGCTGTTTTTT. This encodes CASSGTGLGTGELFF. V gene TRBV9 combines with J gene TRBJ2-2; tentatively, D is TRBD1 (6 bases). The CDR3 length is 15 residues. The V end was cut by 3 bases, the J end by 4 bases, with 13 bases between. The germline V gene has CDR1 SGDLS and CDR2 YYNGEE.

This clonotype was detected once. CDR3 protein: CASSFGSGSGDTQYF. CDR3 sequence (DNA): TGCGCCAGCAGCTTTGGGTCAGGGTCGGGAGATACGCAGTATTTT. The chain joins TRBV5-1 to TRBJ2-3; perhaps TRBD1 as D (5 bases). The CDR3 runs to 15 residues. Per germline, CDR1 SGHRS and CDR2 YFSETQ. V was cut by 2 bases and J by 5 bases, with 15 bases left in between.

The rearrangement joins TRBV5-1 to TRBJ2-5, with a possible D match to TRBD2 (5 bases). V dropped 0 bases and J dropped 2 bases, with 8 bases sitting between them. CDR1 SGHRS and CDR2 YFSETQ come from the germline V gene. This CDR3 comprises 14 residues. This CDR3 is CASSLETKQETQYF. The DNA of the CDR3 is TGCGCCAGCAGCTTGGAGACTAAACAAGAGACCCAGTACTTC.

This clonotype appeared a few times. The chain uses TRBV9 and TRBJ2-1, with 8 bases fitting TRBD1. Trimming at V came to 4 bases and at J to 12 bases, leaving 9 bases not matched to a gene. Looked up from germline, CDR1 is SGDLS and CDR2 is YYNGEE. This CDR3 is 13 amino acids long. CDR3 bases: TGTGCCAGCAGCTCGACAGGGGATCACGGGCAGTTCTTC. Translating gives CASSSTGDHGQFF.

The CDR3 DNA sequence: TGTGCCAGCAGCCAAGGGCGACTAGCGGTATATACGCAGTATTTT. This encodes CASSQGRLAVYTQYF. The chain employs TRBV14 and TRBJ2-3; 9 nucleotides match TRBD2. There are 15 residues in the CDR3. With V trimmed by 1 base and J by 7 bases, 6 bases remained unmatched. Germline values: CDR1 SGHDN, CDR2 FVKESK.

This clonotype showed up just a few times. The chain carries TRBV5-1 and TRBJ2-2; the D is unclear. Germline loops: CDR1 SGHRS, CDR2 YFSETQ. The CDR3 extends over 17 amino acids. Trimming shortened V by 0 bases and J by 2 bases, and 14 bases separated the two germline ends. CDR3 nucleotides: TGCGCCAGCAGCTTGGGCGTCGTAAGGCTCAACACCGGGGAGCTGTTTTTT. It specifies CASSLGVVRLNTGELFF.